This TCR beta chain was documented in a study of blood T cell repertoires in COVID-19. Study-level information: Sources were T cells, B-cell-depleted T cells, or PBMCs; the material itself was cDNA or gDNA.

The count of this clone is one. Germline values: CDR1 SGHTA, CDR2 FQGNSA. CDR3 size: 17 residues. Losses at the gene ends were 5 bases for V and 5 bases for J; bases not matched to a gene: 12. Repertoires were generated with immunoSEQ multiplex PCR, while TCRdb's copy carries only in-frame clones and drops some. This table holds approximately 32,000 clones, around nine tenths found once. The chain links TRBV7-2 to TRBJ2-3; 11 nucleotides line up with TRBD1. This sequence originates from a human donor in a cohort sampled during active COVID-19. Sequences were obtained from peripheral blood. The CDR3 coding sequence is TGTGCCAGCAGCCTACACCGGACAGGGGGCGCAGGAGATACGCAGTATTTT. This encodes CASSLHRTGGAGDTQYF.